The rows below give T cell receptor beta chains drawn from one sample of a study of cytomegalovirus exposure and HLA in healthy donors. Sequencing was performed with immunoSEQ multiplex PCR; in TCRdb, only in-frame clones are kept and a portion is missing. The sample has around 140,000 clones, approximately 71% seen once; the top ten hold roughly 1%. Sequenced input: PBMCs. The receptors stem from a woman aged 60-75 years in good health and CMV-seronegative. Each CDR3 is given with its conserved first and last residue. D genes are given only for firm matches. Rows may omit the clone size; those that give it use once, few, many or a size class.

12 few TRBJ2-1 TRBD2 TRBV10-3 CATLAGDNEQFF TGTGCCACCTTAGCGGGGGATAATGAGCAGTTCTTC
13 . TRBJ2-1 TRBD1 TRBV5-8 CASSLGQGREQFF TGTGCCAGCAGCCTGGGACAGGGAAGGGAGCAGTTCTTC
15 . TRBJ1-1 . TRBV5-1 CASSRGTPTNTEAFF TGCGCCAGCAGCCGAGGGACACCTACAAACACTGAAGCTTTCTTT
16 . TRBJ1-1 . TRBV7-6 CASSLAGGRSGTEAFF TGTGCCAGCAGCTTAGCGGGAGGTAGGAGCGGGACTGAAGCTTTCTTT
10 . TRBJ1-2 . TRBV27 CASPVDGYTF TGTGCCTCCCCGGTGGATGGCTACACCTTC
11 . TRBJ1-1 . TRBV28 CASSLGGLAFF TGTGCCAGCAGTTTGGGGGGACTAGCTTTCTTT
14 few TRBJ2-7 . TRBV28 CASRVWGESYEQYF TGTGCCAGCAGGGTCTGGGGGGAGTCCTACGAGCAGTACTTC
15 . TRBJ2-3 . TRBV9 CASKKPGVYTDTQYF TGTGCCAGCAAGAAACCGGGAGTCTATACAGATACGCAGTATTTT
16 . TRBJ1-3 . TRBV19 CGTRDGLLNSGSTIYF TGTGGGACGCGGGACGGCCTCCTCAACTCTGGAAGCACCATATATTTT
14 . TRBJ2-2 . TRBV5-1 CASSGRGNTGELFF TGCGCCAGCAGCGGCAGGGGAAACACCGGGGAGCTGTTTTTT
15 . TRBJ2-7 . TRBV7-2 CASSTGGGTAYEQYF TGTGCCAGCTCCACGGGTGGGGGGACGGCCTACGAGCAGTACTTC
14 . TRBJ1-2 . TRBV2 CASSTKGRGYGYTF TGTGCCAGCAGTACCAAGGGGAGGGGCTATGGCTACACCTTC
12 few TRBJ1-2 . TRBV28 CASSSQGYGYTF TGTGCCAGCAGTTCCCAGGGCTATGGCTACACCTTC
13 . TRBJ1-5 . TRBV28 CATSLPPRQPQHF TGTGCCACCAGTCTCCCTCCCCGTCAGCCCCAGCATTTT
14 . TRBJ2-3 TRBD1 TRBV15 CATRDRETTDTQYF TGTGCCACCCGGGACAGGGAAACCACAGATACGCAGTATTTT
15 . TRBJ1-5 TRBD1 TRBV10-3 CAISPRGQGGQPQHF TGTGCCATCAGTCCTAGAGGACAGGGCGGTCAGCCCCAGCATTTT
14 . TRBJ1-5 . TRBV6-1 CASRQPGYHQPQHF TGTGCCAGCAGACAGCCAGGATATCATCAGCCCCAGCATTTT
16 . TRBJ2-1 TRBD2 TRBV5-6 CASSFLGVREGNEQFF TGTGCCAGCAGCTTTTTGGGGGTGAGGGAGGGGAATGAGCAGTTCTTC
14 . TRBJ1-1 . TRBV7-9 CASSRTGSNTEAFF TGTGCCAGCAGCCGGACGGGGTCGAACACTGAAGCTTTCTTT
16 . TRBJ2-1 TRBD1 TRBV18 CASSRQGPSSYNEQFF TGTGCCAGCTCTCGACAGGGCCCTAGCTCCTACAATGAGCAGTTCTTC
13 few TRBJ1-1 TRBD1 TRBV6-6 CASRRTGNTEAFF TGTGCCAGCAGAAGGACAGGAAACACTGAAGCTTTCTTT
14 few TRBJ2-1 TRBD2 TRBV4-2 CASRGSGAWNEQFF TGTGCCAGCAGGGGTAGCGGGGCATGGAATGAGCAGTTCTTC
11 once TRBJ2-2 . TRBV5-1 CASSEPGELFF TGCGCCAGCAGTGAGCCCGGGGAGCTGTTTTTT
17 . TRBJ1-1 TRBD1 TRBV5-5 CASSSTPLQGAYTEAFF TGTGCCAGCAGCTCCACGCCCTTACAGGGGGCGTACACTGAAGCTTTCTTT
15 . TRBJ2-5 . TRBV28 CASSQTRTAQETQYF TGTGCCAGCAGTCAAACAAGGACAGCTCAAGAGACCCAGTACTTC
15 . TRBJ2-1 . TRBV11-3 CASSPGASSYNEQFF TGTGCCAGCAGCCCAGGGGCGAGCTCCTACAATGAGCAGTTCTTC
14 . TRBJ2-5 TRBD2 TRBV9 CASSVLGREETQYF TGTGCCAGCAGCGTATTGGGGAGGGAAGAGACCCAGTACTTC
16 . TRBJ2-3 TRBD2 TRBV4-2 CASSQDLSSGRDTQYF TGTGCCAGCAGCCAAGATCTGAGTAGCGGGAGAGATACGCAGTATTTT
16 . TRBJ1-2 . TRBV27 CASSSSDRKTNYGYTF TGTGCCAGCAGTTCGTCCGACAGGAAGACTAACTATGGCTACACCTTC
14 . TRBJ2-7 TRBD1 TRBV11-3 CASSRDRNSYEQYF TGTGCCAGCAGCCGGGACAGGAACTCCTACGAGCAGTACTTC
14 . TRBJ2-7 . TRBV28 CASTNPTDPYEQYF TGTGCCAGCACCAACCCGACTGATCCCTACGAGCAGTACTTC
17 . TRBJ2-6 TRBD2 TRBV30 CAWSVFLAGAGANVLTF TGTGCCTGGAGTGTTTTCCTAGCGGGGGCGGGGGCCAACGTCCTGACTTTC
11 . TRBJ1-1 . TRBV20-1 CSARPDSEAFF TGCAGTGCTAGACCGGACAGTGAAGCTTTCTTT
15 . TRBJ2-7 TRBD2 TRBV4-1 CASSQGTSGTYEQYF TGCGCCAGCAGCCAAGGGACTAGCGGTACCTACGAGCAGTACTTC
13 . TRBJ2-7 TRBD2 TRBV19 CASRRTSSYEQYF TGTGCCAGTAGGAGGACTAGCTCCTACGAGCAGTACTTC
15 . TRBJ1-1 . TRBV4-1 CASSQVGRVSTEAFF TGCGCCAGCAGCCAAGTAGGCAGGGTTAGCACTGAAGCTTTCTTT
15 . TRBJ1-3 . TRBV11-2 CASSLPGFSGNTIYF TGTGCCAGCAGCTTACCCGGGTTCTCTGGAAACACCATATATTTT
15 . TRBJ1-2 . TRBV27 CASSLRIGVFYGYTF TGTGCCAGCAGTTTAAGGATAGGGGTCTTCTATGGCTACACCTTC
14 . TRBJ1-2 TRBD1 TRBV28 CASSLRAQGAHYTF TGTGCCAGCAGTTTAAGGGCCCAGGGGGCCCATTACACCTTC
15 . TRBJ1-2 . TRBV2 CASATTVGGTYGYTF TGTGCCAGCGCGACTACGGTGGGGGGAACTTATGGCTACACCTTC
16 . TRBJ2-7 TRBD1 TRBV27 CASSLKSSQGVYEQYF TGTGCCAGCAGTTTAAAGTCCTCACAGGGGGTCTACGAGCAGTACTTC
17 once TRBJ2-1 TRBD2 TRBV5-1 CASSLRPETSGYNEQFF TGCGCCAGCAGCCTAAGACCGGAGACTAGCGGGTACAATGAGCAGTTCTTC
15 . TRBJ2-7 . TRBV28 CASRPALAGAYEQYF TGTGCCAGCAGACCAGCCCTAGCAGGGGCCTACGAGCAGTACTTC
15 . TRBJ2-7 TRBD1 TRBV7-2 CASSFFSTGEYEQYF TGTGCCAGCAGCTTCTTCAGCACAGGGGAGTACGAGCAGTACTTC
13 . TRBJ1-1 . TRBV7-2 CASRYDRNTEAFF TGTGCCAGCAGGTACGACAGAAACACTGAAGCTTTCTTT
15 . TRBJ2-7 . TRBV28 CASTLPGQLTYEQYF TGTGCCAGCACCCTACCCGGACAGCTTACCTACGAGCAGTACTTC
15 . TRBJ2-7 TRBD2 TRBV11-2 CASSDGLAPPYEQYF TGTGCCAGCAGCGACGGACTAGCGCCGCCCTACGAGCAGTACTTC
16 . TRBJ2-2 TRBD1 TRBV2 CASSLRDRGDTGELFF TGTGCCAGCAGTCTCCGGGACAGGGGTGACACCGGGGAGCTGTTTTTT
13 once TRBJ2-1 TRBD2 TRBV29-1 CSVDREVRNEQFF TGCAGCGTTGACCGGGAGGTTCGGAATGAGCAGTTCTTC
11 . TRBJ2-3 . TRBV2 CASEQSDTQYF TGTGCCAGCGAACAATCAGATACGCAGTATTTT
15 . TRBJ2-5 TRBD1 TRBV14 CASSPGTGSQETQYF TGTGCCAGCAGCCCAGGGACAGGGAGTCAAGAGACCCAGTACTTC
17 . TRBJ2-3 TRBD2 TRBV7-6 CASSLAGGLAGTDTQYF TGTGCCAGCAGCTTAGCAGGGGGACTAGCGGGCACAGATACGCAGTATTTT